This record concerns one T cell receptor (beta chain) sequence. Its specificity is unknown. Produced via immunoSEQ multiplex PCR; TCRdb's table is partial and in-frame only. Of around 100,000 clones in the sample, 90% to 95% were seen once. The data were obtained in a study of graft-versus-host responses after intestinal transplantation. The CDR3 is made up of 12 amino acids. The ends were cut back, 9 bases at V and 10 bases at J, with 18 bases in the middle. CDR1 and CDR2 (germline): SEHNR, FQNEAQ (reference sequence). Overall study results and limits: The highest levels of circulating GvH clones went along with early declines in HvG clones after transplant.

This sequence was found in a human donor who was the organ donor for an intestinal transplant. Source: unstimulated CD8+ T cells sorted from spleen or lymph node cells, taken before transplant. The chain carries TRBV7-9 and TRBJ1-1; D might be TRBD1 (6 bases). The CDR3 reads CASRPGASGAFF. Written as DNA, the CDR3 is TGTGCCAGTCGCCCAGGGGCTTCTGGAGCTTTCTTT.